The present T cell receptor beta chain was sequenced within a study of T-cell memory formation after mild COVID-19. Study overall: TCR clusters mostly belonged to single donors. Study-wide results and caveats: Contracting clones localized mainly to CM and EM when CD4+ and mainly to EMRA when CD8+. That cross-reactive memory joined was suggested by some responding clones appearing in pre-infection memory. Later expanders leaned CD4+, whereas day 15 to 85 contracting clones were balanced CD4/CD8.

Via MiXCR, TCRdb re-called the 5' RACE reads, giving one row per CDR3 protein. The table includes hundreds of thousands of distinct CDR3 sequences, approximately 25% detected once. This clonotype was counted a few times. No antigen is known for it. Germline V lookup: CDR1 KGHSH, CDR2 LQKENI. There are 15 residues in the CDR3. The V gene end was trimmed by 3 bases and the J gene end by 8 bases; junction bases not matched to a gene: 9. This TCR derives from an adult woman who had mild COVID-19 (a few samples of this study predate the infection). Cell type and time point are not known. Source material: PBMCs or a T cell subset sorted from them (not recorded which). The V and J genes are TRBV18 and TRBJ2-1, with TRBD2 matching over 8 bases. The CDR3 nucleotides read TGTGCCAGCTCACCCTCCGGACTAGCCGGCGATGAGCAGTTCTTC. Translation gives CASSPSGLAGDEQFF. The full variable domain, completed using reference TRBV18 and TRBJ2-1, is NAGVMQNPRHLVRRRGQEARLRCSPMKGHSHVYWYRQLPEEGLKFMVYLQKENIIDESGMPKERFSAEFPKEGPSILRIQQVVRGDSAAYFCASSPSGLAGDEQFFGPGTRLTVL.